This T cell receptor (beta chain) was found in a study of cytomegalovirus exposure and HLA in healthy donors. PCR was performed using 60 Vbeta and 13 Jbeta primers. The assay was immunoSEQ multiplex PCR, and TCRdb's table has in-frame clones only and misses some. Of roughly 130,000 clones in the sample, about four fifths were seen once. Trimming cost V 2 bases and J 4 bases; bases outside gene matches: 12. The CDR3 runs 18 residues. The V gene's germline CDR1 is MDHEN and CDR2 SYDVKM. The V call is TRBV28, the J call TRBJ2-2, with 8 bases aligning to TRBD1. The material sequenced was PBMCs. This sequence originates from a male donor in good health and CMV-seropositive. The CDR3 region is CASSLDSGGGFSTGELFF. The CDR3 nucleotides read TGTGCCAGCAGTTTAGACTCAGGGGGCGGCTTCTCCACCGGGGAGCTGTTTTTT. The full variable domain, in which reference TRBV28 and TRBJ2-2 provide the parts outside the CDR3, is DVKVTQSSRYLVKRTGEKVFLECVQDMDHENMFWYRQDPGLGLRLIYFSYDVKMKEKGDIPEGYSVSREKKERFSLILESASTNQTSMYLCASSLDSGGGFSTGELFFGEGSRLTVL.